A single T cell receptor (beta chain) is shown here with its context. Per the authors' pipeline: Reference gene primer amplification yielded estimated nucleated cell counts. Some clones are missing from TCRdb's copy, which holds only in-frame ones; the method was immunoSEQ multiplex PCR. The V and J calls and clone size were taken over from that table, and D and trimming were inferred from the DNA. The sample holds 200,000 to 250,000 clones, roughly 85% seen once. These data are taken from a study of blood T cell repertoires in COVID-19. Trimming took off 1 base at V and 10 bases at J, with 11 bases between the two ends. Germline CDR1 is LNHDA and CDR2 is SQIVND (reference sequence). This CDR3 region has 13 residues.

Sequencing was done on a sample of PBMCs or T cells enriched from blood (not recorded which). The chain has TRBV19 and TRBJ2-1; no definite D call. This TCR was sampled from a woman aged 40 to 50 with acute COVID-19. This chain's CDR3 is CASSIGEDTEQFF. Here the CDR3 DNA reads TGTGCCAGTAGTATAGGTGAAGACACCGAGCAGTTCTTC. The full variable domain, rest sourced from reference TRBV19 and TRBJ2-1, is DGGITQSPKYLFRKEGQNVTLSCEQNLNHDAMYWYRQDPGQGLRLIYYSQIVNDFQKGDIAEGYSVSREKKESFPLTVTSAQKNPTAFYLCASSIGEDTEQFFGPGTRLTVL.